This passage covers 5 T cell receptor beta chains from one sample sequenced in a study of early T cells in non-severe SARS-CoV-2 infection (dated by TCRdb to about 2021). The method was 5' RACE. The sequencer was a NextSeq 500. TCRdb's own reprocessing of the public reads used fastp at Q25 and MiXCR and kept productive beta chains. Rows merge per CDR3 protein into single entries with the most common DNA and genes. A total of 35,000 to 40,000 distinct CDR3 sequences appear in this sample, roughly 6.2% of them only once. The leading ten clones occupy about a quarter of the sample. Sequences were obtained from whole blood. The receptors shown here come from an adult who was a healthcare worker with PCR-confirmed SARS-CoV-2 infection or an uninfected control (not recorded which).

In its sample, this clonotype was seen many times. This chain joins TRBV20-1 and TRBJ2-4, with D unclear. Trimming removed 4 bases from V and 3 bases from J, with 13 bases in between. CDR1 is DFQATT, CDR2 SNEGSKA, per germline (reference sequence). The CDR3 runs to 14 residues. The CDR3 DNA sequence: TGCAGTGCTATCCCTGACTCGGGCAAAAACATTCAGTACTTC. Translation gives CSAIPDSGKNIQYF.

This clonotype was counted at least ten times. The chain employs TRBV7-8 and TRBJ2-3; a weak D match, TRBD2 (5 bases). CDR3 length equals 15 residues. The V gene lost 5 bases and the J gene lost 6 bases, with 18 bases spanning the gap. Germline V gives CDR1 SGHVS, CDR2 FQNEAQ. CDR3 DNA sequence: TGTGCCAGCAGCGCCCGGACTGACCTTGAGGATACGCAGTATTTT. As protein: CASSARTDLEDTQYF. Looking up the rest from reference TRBV7-8 and TRBJ2-3 gives the full variable domain: GAGVSQSPRYKVAKRGQDVALRCDPISGHVSLFWYQQALGQGPEFLTYFQNEAQLDKSGLPSDRFFAERPEGSVSTLKIQRTQQEDSAVYLCASSARTDLEDTQYFGPGTRLTVL.

This clonotype appeared many times. The chain couples TRBV3-1 to TRBJ1-3; D is unclear. V was clipped by 3 bases and J by 4 bases, with 7 bases between them. The CDR3 has 13 residues. Looked up from germline, CDR1 is LGHDT and CDR2 is YNNKEL (reference sequence). The CDR3 region is CASSHLTGNTIYF. The CDR3, as DNA: TGTGCCAGCAGCCACCTAACCGGAAACACCATATATTTT.

This clonotype was observed many times. This chain joins TRBV11-2 and TRBJ1-1; D unresolved. Per germline, CDR1 SGHAT and CDR2 FQNNGV. This CDR3 is built from 16 residues. The ends were cut back, 2 bases at V and 0 bases at J, with 13 bases in the middle. The CDR3 loop is CASSLRADLMNTEAFF. CDR3 nucleotide sequence: TGTGCCAGCAGCTTAAGGGCCGATCTAATGAACACTGAAGCTTTCTTT.

This clonotype was recorded a few times. The CDR3 here is CASSLLRRNTEAFF. CDR3 DNA: TGTGCCAGCAGCTTGCTCCGGAGGAACACTGAAGCTTTCTTT. The chain combines TRBV11-3 with TRBJ1-1; D gene unclear. Germline V gives CDR1 SGHNT, CDR2 YENEEA. This CDR3 region has 14 residues. V lost 3 bases, J lost 1 base, and 9 bases lay in between.